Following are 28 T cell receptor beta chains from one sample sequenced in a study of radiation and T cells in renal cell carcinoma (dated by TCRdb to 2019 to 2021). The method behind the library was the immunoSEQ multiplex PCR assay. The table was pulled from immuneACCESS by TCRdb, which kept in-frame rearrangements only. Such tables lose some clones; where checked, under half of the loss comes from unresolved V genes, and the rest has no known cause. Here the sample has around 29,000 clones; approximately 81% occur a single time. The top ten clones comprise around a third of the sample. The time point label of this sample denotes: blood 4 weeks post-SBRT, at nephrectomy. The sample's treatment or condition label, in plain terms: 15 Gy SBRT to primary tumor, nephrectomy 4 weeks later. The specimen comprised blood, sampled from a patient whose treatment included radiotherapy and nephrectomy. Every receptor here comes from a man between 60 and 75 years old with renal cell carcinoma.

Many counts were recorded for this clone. The CDR3 loop is CSVRLGDTQYF. The CDR3 nucleotides are TGCAGCGTTAGGTTAGGAGATACGCAGTATTTT. This chain connects TRBV29-1 to TRBJ2-3; D gene unclear. The CDR3 runs to 11 residues. Germline values: CDR1 SQVTM, CDR2 ANQGSEA. The V end lost 5 bases, the J end lost 5 bases, and 8 bases lay between the germline ends.

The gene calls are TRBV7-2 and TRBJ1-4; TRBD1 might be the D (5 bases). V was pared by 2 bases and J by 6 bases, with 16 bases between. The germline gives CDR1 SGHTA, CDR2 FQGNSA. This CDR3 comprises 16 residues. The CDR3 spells CASSLPRGRRDEKLFF. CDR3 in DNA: TGTGCCAGCAGCTTACCCCGGGGCCGGAGGGATGAAAAACTGTTTTTT.

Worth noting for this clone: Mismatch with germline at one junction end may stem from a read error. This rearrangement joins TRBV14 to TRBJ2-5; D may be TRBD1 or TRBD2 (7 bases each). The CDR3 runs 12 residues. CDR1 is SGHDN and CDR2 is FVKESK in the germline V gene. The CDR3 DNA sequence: TGTGCCAGCAGCCTATCGGGGGGACAGATGAACTTC. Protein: CASSLSGGQMNF.

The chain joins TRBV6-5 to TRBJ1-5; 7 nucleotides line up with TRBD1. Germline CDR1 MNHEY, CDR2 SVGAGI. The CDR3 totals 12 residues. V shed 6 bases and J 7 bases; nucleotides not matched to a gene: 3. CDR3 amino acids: CASRNRGQPQHF. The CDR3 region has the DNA TGTGCCAGCAGGAACAGGGGACAGCCCCAGCATTTT.

CDR3 loop: CASSLLGSSDYGYTF. DNA for the CDR3: TGTGCCAGCAGTTTACTTGGTTCTAGCGATTATGGCTACACCTTC. The rearrangement uses TRBV27 and TRBJ1-2; D unclear. Between the trimmed V and J ends, which lost 2 bases and 5 bases, there was a span of 15 bases. The CDR3 sequence is 15 residues long. Germline V gives CDR1 MNHEY, CDR2 SMNVEV (reference sequence).

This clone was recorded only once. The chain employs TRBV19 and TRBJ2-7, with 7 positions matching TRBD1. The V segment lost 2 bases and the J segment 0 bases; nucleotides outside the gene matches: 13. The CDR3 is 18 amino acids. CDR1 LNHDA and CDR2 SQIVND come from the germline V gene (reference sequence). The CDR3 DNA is TGTGCCAGTAGTATAACGGTGGCAGGGGGTCCCAGCTCCTACGAGCAGTACTTC. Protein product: CASSITVAGGPSSYEQYF.

The CDR3 spells CATSRDYKNMNTEAFF. CDR3 in DNA: TGTGCCACCAGCAGAGACTACAAAAACATGAACACTGAAGCTTTCTTT. V gene TRBV15 combines with J gene TRBJ1-1; D gene ambiguous. Germline lookup yields CDR1 LNHNV and CDR2 YYDKDF (reference sequence). The CDR3 totals 16 residues. V shed 0 bases and J shed 0 bases, with 11 bases lying between them.

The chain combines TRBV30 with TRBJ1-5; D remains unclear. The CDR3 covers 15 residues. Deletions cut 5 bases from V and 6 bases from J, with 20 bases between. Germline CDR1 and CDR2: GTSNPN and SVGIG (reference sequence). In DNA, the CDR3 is TGTGCCTGGGTCCTTAAAGGAGCGGGCGGTCAGCCCCAGCATTTT. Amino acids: CAWVLKGAGGQPQHF.

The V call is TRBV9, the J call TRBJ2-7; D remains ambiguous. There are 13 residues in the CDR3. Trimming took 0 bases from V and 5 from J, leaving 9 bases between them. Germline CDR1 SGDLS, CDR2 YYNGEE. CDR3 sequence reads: CASSVGLTHEQYF. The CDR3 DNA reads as TGTGCCAGCAGCGTAGGGTTGACCCACGAGCAGTACTTC. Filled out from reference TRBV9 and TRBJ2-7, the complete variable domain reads DSGVTQTPKHLITATGQRVTLRCSPRSGDLSVYWYQQSLDQGLQFLIQYYNGEERAKGNILERFSAQQFPDLHSELNLSSLELGDSALYFCASSVGLTHEQYFGPGTRLTVT.

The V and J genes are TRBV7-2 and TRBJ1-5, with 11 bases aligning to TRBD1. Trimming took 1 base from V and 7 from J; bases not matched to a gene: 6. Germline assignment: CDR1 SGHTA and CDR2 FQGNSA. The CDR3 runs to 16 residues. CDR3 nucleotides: TGTGCCAGCAGCTTAGGTGGGACAGGGGGGACGCAGCCCCAGCATTTT. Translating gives CASSLGGTGGTQPQHF.

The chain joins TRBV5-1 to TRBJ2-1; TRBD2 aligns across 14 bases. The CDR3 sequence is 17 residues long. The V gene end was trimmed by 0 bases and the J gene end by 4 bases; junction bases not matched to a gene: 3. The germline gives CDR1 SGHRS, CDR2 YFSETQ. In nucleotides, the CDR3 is TGCGCCAGCAGCTTGGGGGGGACTAGCGGGAGTTACAATGAGCAGTTCTTC. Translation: CASSLGGTSGSYNEQFF.

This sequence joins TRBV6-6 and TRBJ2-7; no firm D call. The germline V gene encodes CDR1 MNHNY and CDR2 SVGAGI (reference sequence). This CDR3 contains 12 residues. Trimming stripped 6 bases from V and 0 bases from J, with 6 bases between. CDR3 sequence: CASSKSSYEQYF. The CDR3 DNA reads TGTGCCAGCAGCAAGAGCTCCTACGAGCAGTACTTC.

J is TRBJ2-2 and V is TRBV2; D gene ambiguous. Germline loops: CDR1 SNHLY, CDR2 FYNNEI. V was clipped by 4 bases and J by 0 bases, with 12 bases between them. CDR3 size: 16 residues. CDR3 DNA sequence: TGTGCCAGCAGTGCATTTTATACGTCGAACACCGGGGAGCTGTTTTTT. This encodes CASSAFYTSNTGELFF.

CDR3 bases: TGTGCCAGCAGTCCCCAGGGGCGGATGACCGGGGAGCTGTTTTTT. It translates to CASSPQGRMTGELFF. The chain is built from TRBV6-5 and TRBJ2-2; D is possibly TRBD1 (6 bases). Trimming took 5 bases from V and 5 from J, leaving 15 bases between them. Germline assignment: CDR1 MNHEY and CDR2 SVGAGI. The CDR3 loop spans 15 amino acids.

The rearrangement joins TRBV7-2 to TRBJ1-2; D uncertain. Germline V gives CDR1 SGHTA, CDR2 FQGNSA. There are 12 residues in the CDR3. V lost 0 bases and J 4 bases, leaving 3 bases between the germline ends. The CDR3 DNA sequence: TGTGCCAGCAGCTTAGCGGGCTATGGCTACACCTTC. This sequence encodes CASSLAGYGYTF.

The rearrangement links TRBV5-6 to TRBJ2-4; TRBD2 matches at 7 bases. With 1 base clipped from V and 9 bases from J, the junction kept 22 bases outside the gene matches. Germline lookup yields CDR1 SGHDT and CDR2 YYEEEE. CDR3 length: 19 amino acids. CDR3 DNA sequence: TGTGCCAGCAGCTTGTATGAGGGATACAGGAGGGAAGGGAGGGGCATTCAGTACTTC. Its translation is CASSLYEGYRREGRGIQYF.

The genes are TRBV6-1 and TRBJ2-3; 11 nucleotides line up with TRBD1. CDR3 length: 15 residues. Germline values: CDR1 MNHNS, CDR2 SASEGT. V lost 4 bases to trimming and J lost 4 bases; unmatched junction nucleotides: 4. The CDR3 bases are TGTGCCAGCAGTGGCCGGACAGGGGGCCCAGATACGCAGTATTTT. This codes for CASSGRTGGPDTQYF.

CDR3 sequence: CAWSEMTSGTDTQYF. DNA for the CDR3: TGTGCCTGGAGTGAAATGACTAGCGGGACTGATACGCAGTATTTT. V gene TRBV30 combines with J gene TRBJ2-3; 11 positions match TRBD2. V lost 1 base, J lost 6 bases, and 6 bases stayed unmatched. From germline, CDR1 is GTSNPN and CDR2 SVGIG (reference sequence). The CDR3 has 15 residues.

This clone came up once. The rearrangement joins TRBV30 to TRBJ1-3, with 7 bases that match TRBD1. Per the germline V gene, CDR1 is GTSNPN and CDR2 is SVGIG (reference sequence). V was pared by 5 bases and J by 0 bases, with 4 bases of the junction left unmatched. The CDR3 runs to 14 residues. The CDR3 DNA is TGTGCCTGGGCAACAGGGGCCTCTGGAAACACCATATATTTT. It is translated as CAWATGASGNTIYF. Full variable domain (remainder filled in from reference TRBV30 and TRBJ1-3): SQTIHQWPATLVQPVGSPLSLECTVEGTSNPNLYWYRQAAGRGLQLLFYSVGIGQISSEVPQNLSASRPQDRQFILSSKKLLLSDSGFYLCAWATGASGNTIYFGEGSWLTVV.

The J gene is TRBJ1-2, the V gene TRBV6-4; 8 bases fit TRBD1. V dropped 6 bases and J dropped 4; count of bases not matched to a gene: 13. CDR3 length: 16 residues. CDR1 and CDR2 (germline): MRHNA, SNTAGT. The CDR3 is CASSAGQGTGPYGYTF. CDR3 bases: TGTGCCAGCAGCGCGGGCCAGGGGACAGGCCCCTATGGCTACACCTTC.

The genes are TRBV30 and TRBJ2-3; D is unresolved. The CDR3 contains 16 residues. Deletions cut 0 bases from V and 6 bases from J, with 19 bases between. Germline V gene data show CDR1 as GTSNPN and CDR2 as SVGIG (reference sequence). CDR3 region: CAWSVSRTAHPDTQYF. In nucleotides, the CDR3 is TGTGCCTGGAGTGTATCAAGGACGGCGCACCCCGATACGCAGTATTTT.

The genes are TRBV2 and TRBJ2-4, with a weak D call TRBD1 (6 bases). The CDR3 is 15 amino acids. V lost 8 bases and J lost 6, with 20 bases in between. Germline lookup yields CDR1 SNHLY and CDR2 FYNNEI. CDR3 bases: TGTGCCAGCTCCGGGAACGGTGGCAGGGGAAACATTCAGTACTTC. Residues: CASSGNGGRGNIQYF.

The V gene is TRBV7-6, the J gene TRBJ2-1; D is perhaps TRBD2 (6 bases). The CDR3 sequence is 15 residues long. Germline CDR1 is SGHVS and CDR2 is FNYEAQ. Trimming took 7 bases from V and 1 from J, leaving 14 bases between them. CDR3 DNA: TGTGCCAGCACCACCACCGGGGGTTCCTACAATGAGCAGTTCTTC. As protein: CASTTTGGSYNEQFF.

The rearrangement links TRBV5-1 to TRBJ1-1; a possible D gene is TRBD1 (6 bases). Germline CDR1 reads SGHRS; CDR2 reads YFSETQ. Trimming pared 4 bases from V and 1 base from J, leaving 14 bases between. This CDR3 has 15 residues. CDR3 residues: CASSPQGTRNTEAFF. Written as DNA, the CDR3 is TGCGCCAGCAGCCCACAGGGAACCCGGAACACTGAAGCTTTCTTT.

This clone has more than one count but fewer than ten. The CDR3 nucleotides are TGTGCCTGGAGTGTACGGGGGAACACTGAAGCTTTCTTT. Residues: CAWSVRGNTEAFF. The V call is TRBV30, the J call TRBJ1-1; D is unclear. V was shortened by 0 bases and J by 1 base, with 6 bases between the two germline ends. This CDR3 region has 13 residues. CDR1 is GTSNPN and CDR2 is SVGIG in the germline V gene (reference sequence).

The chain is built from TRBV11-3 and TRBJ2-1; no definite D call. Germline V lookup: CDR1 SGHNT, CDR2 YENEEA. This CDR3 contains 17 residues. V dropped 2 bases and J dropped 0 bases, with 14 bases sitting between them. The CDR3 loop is CASSLSHGVISYNEQFF. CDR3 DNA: TGTGCCAGCAGCTTATCCCACGGCGTGATCTCCTACAATGAGCAGTTCTTC.

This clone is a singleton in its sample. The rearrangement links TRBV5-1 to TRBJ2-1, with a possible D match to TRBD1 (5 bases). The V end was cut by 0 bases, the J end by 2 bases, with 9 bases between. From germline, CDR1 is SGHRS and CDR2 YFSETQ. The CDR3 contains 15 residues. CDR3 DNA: TGCGCCAGCAGCTTGGCCCCAGGGACCTACAATGAGCAGTTCTTC. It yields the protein CASSLAPGTYNEQFF.

CDR3 amino acids: CASSVSGGFGNEQFF. In nucleotides, the CDR3 is TGTGCCAGCAGTGTATCGGGGGGCTTCGGCAATGAGCAGTTCTTC. V and J are TRBV6-4 and TRBJ2-1; D is perhaps TRBD2 (7 bases). Trimming took 4 bases from V and 6 from J, leaving 16 bases between them. This CDR3 is built from 15 residues. The germline gives CDR1 MRHNA, CDR2 SNTAGT.